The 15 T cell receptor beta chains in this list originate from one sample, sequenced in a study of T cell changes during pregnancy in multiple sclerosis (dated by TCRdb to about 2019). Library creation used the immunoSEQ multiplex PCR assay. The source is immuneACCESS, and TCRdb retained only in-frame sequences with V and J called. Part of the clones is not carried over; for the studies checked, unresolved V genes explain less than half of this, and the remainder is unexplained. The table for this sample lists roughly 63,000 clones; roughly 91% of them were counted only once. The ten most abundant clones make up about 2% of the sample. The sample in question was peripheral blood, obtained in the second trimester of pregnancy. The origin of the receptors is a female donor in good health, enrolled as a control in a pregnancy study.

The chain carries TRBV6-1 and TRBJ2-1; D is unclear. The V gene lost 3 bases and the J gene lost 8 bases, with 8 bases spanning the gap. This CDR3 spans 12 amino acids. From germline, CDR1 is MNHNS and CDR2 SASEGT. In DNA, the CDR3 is TGTGCCAGCAGTGACAGTTTTTATGAGCAGTTCTTC. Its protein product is CASSDSFYEQFF.

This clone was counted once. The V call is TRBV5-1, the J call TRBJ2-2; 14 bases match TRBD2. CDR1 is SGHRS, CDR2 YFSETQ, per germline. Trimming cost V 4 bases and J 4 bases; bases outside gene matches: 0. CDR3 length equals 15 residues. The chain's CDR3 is CASSGTSGSTGELFF. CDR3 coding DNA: TGCGCCAGCAGCGGGACTAGCGGGAGCACCGGGGAGCTGTTTTTT. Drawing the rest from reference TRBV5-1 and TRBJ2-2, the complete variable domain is KAGVTQTPRYLIKTRGQQVTLSCSPISGHRSVSWYQQTPGQGLQFLFEYFSETQRNKGNFPGRFSGRQFSNSRSEMNVSTLELGDSALYLCASSGTSGSTGELFFGEGSRLTVL.

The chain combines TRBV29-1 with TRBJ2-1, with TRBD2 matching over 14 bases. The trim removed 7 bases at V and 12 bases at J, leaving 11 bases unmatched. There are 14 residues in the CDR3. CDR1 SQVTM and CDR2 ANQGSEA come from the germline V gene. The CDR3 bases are TGCAGCGCCCAGGGGGGACTAGCGGGAGAAGGGCAGTTCTTC. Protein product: CSAQGGLAGEGQFF.

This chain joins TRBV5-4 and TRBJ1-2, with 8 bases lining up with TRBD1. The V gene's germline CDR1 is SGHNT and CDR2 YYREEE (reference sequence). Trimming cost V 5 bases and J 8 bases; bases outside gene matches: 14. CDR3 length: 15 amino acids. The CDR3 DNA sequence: TGTGCCAGCAGTGGTGGACAGGGCAGGCCTGGGGGCTACACCTTC. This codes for CASSGGQGRPGGYTF.

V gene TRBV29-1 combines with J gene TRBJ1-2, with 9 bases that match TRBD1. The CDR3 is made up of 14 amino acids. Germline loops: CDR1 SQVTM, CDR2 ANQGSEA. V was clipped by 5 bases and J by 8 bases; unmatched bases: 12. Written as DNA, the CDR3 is TGCAGCGTTCTGGGTTGGGACAGGGATGGGGGCTACACCTTC. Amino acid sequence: CSVLGWDRDGGYTF. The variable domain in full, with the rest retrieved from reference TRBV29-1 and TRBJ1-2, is SAVISQKPSRDICQRGTSLTIQCQVDSQVTMMFWYRQQPGQSLTLIATANQGSEATYESGFVIDKFPISRPNLTFSTLTVSNMSPEDSSIYLCSVLGWDRDGGYTFGSGTRLTVV.

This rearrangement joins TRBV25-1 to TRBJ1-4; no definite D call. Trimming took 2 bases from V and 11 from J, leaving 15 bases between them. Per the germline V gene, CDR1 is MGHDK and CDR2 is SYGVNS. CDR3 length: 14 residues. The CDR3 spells CASSESGPGGKLFF. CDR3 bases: TGTGCCAGCAGTGAAAGTGGACCCGGAGGGAAACTGTTTTTT.

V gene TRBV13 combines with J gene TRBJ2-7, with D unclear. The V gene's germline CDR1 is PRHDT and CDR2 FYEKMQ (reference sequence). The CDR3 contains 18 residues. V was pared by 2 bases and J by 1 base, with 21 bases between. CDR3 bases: TGTGCCAGCAGCTTATTCCGGTTCTCACCGGGTAGGTCCTACGAGCAGTACTTC. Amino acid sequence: CASSLFRFSPGRSYEQYF.

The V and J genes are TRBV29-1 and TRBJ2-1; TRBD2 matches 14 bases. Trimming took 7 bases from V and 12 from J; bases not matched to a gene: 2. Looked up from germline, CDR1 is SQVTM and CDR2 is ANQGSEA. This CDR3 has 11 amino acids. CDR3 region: CSGGLAGVQFF. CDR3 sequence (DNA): TGCAGCGGGGGACTAGCGGGAGTGCAGTTCTTC.

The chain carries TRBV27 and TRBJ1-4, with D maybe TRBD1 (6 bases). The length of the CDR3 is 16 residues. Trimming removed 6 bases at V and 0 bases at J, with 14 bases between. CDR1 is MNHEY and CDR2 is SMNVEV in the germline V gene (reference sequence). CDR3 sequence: CASRRGIGATNEKLFF. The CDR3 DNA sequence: TGTGCCAGCAGAAGGGGGATCGGCGCAACTAATGAAAAACTGTTTTTT. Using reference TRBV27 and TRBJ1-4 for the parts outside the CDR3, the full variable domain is EAQVTQNPRYLITVTGKKLTVTCSQNMNHEYMSWYRQDPGLGLRQIYYSMNVEVTDKGDVPEGYKVSRKEKRNFPLILESPSPNQTSLYFCASRRGIGATNEKLFFGSGTQLSVL.

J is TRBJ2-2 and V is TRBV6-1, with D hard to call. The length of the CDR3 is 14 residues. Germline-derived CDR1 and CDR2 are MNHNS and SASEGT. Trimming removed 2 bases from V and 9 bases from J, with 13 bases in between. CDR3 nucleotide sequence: TGTGCCAGCAGTGAATTGGCCAACGATAGGGAGCTGTTTTTT. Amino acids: CASSELANDRELFF.

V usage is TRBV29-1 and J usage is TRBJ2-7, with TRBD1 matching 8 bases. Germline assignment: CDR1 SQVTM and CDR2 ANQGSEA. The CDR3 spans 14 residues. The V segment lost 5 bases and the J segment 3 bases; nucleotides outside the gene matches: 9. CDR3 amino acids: CSVQQGVGGYEQYF. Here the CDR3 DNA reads TGCAGCGTTCAACAGGGGGTCGGGGGCTACGAGCAGTACTTC.

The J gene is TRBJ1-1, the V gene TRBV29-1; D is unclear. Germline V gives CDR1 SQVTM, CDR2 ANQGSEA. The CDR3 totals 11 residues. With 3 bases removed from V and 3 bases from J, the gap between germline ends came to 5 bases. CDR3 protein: CSVDGDTEAFF. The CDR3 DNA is TGCAGCGTTGACGGGGACACTGAAGCTTTCTTT.

The CDR3 DNA reads as TGTGCCAGCAGCCCGGGGTTGGTGAGCTCCTACAATGAGCAGTTCTTC. It specifies CASSPGLVSSYNEQFF. The V call is TRBV5-5, the J call TRBJ2-1, with a tentative D call TRBD2 (5 bases). Germline CDR1 reads SGHKS; CDR2 reads YYEKEE (reference sequence). The V end was cut by 4 bases, the J end by 0 bases, with 14 bases between. CDR3 size: 16 residues.

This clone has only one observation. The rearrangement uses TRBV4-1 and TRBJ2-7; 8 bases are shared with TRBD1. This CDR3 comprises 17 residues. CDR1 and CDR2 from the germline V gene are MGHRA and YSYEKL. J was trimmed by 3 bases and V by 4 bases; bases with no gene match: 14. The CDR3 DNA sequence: TGCGCCAGCAGCCCACCTATTCGAGGACAGGGCAACTACGAGCAGTACTTC. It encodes CASSPPIRGQGNYEQYF.

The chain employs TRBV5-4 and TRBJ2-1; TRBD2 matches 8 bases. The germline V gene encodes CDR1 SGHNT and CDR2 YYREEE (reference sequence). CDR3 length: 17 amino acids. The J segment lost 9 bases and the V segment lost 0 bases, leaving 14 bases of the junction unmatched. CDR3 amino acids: CASSLGSGLALGGEQFF. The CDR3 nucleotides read TGTGCCAGCAGCTTGGGATCCGGACTAGCTTTGGGTGGTGAGCAGTTCTTC.